The 20 T cell receptor beta chains below all came from one sample that was sequenced in a study of identical twins. TCRdb re-called the 5' RACE reads with MiXCR, one entry per CDR3 protein. The repertoire holds about 240,000 distinct CDR3 sequences, with approximately 7.3% as singletons. These records were also assigned to another study, of yellow fever vaccine responses in identical twins.

Sequences were obtained from CD8+ T cells sorted from blood. Source of these receptors: a woman between 18 and 30 years old in good health.

This clonotype was seen a handful of times. DNA for the CDR3: TGTGCCAGCAGCCTATCCGGGACAGGGGTACACGAGCAGTACTTC. This sequence encodes CASSLSGTGVHEQYF. This chain links TRBV12-3 or TRBV12-4 with TRBJ2-7; 10 bases line up with TRBD1. CDR3 length: 15 amino acids. Trimming removed 6 bases from V and 5 bases from J; junction bases left unmatched: 10.

The V call is TRBV28, the J call TRBJ2-1, with D perhaps given as TRBD1 or TRBD2 (5 bases each). V gave up 3 bases and J gave up 0 bases, with 15 bases separating them. CDR1 is MDHEN, CDR2 SYDVKM, per germline. This CDR3 comprises 17 residues. The CDR3 DNA reads TGTGCCAGCAGTTTGAGGGCAGGGCAGAGCTCCTACAATGAGCAGTTCTTC. It yields the protein CASSLRAGQSSYNEQFF.

The chain combines TRBV4-1 with TRBJ2-7; tentatively, D is TRBD2 (5 bases). CDR1 and CDR2 (germline): MGHRA, YSYEKL. The CDR3 sequence is 14 residues long. The ends were cut back, 2 bases at V and 4 bases at J, with 12 bases in the middle. CDR3 in DNA: TGCGCCAGCAGCCAATCTCTCAGAGGGTACGAGCAGTACGTC. The encoded protein is CASSQSLRGYEQYV.

This chain links TRBV5-1 with TRBJ2-3; D is uncertain. V shed 0 bases and J shed 2 bases, with 10 bases lying between them. Germline V gene data show CDR1 as SGHRS and CDR2 as YFSETQ. CDR3 length equals 15 residues. The CDR3 sequence is CASSLVAVLTDTQYF. The CDR3 DNA is TGCGCCAGCAGCTTGGTGGCCGTCCTCACAGATACGCAGTATTTT.

V gene TRBV7-6 combines with J gene TRBJ2-5; tentative D call: TRBD2 (6 bases). Germline V gene sequence: CDR1 SGHVS, CDR2 FNYEAQ. This CDR3 has 14 amino acids. Trimming removed 4 bases from V and 5 bases from J, with 14 bases in between. CDR3 bases: TGTGCCAGCAGCTGGGACTTAACTGCGGAGACCCAGTACTTC. This encodes CASSWDLTAETQYF.

Many counts were recorded for this clonotype. The rearrangement links TRBV6-2 or TRBV6-3 to TRBJ2-1; 12 positions match TRBD2. Germline-derived CDR1 and CDR2 are MNHEY and SVGEGT. This CDR3 has 17 amino acids. The V gene end was trimmed by 5 bases and the J gene end by 5 bases; junction bases not matched to a gene: 10. The CDR3 here is CASSTRTSGDSNNEQFF. CDR3 bases: TGTGCCAGCAGTACGCGGACTAGCGGGGATTCTAACAATGAGCAGTTCTTC.

This clonotype has more than one count but fewer than ten. The chain carries TRBV27 and TRBJ1-4; 7 nucleotides align to TRBD1. Per the germline V gene, CDR1 is MNHEY and CDR2 is SMNVEV (reference sequence). The CDR3 loop spans 13 amino acids. The ends lost 11 bases at V and 7 bases at J; junction bases unmatched: 10. CDR3 nucleotide sequence: TGTGCCGCGAGGGGGCAGGGTGGTGAAAAACTGTTTTTT. Protein sequence: CAARGQGGEKLFF.

The CDR3 coding sequence is TGCGCCAGCAGCCAAGGACTCGGGGCTGAAGCTTTCTTT. This sequence encodes CASSQGLGAEAFF. The chain uses TRBV4-1 and TRBJ1-1; D is ambiguous. The germline gives CDR1 MGHRA, CDR2 YSYEKL. The CDR3 runs to 13 residues. V lost 1 base and J 6 bases, leaving 9 bases between the germline ends.

The table lists this clonotype with many counts. This chain uses TRBV27 with TRBJ2-5; D might be TRBD2 (6 bases). The DNA end is more similar to TRBJ2-3, so the J call may be wrong. Germline V CDR1 and CDR2: MNHEY, SMNVEV (reference sequence). CDR3 size: 12 residues. The CDR3: CASSLGGGTQYF. The CDR3 nucleotides are TGTGCCAGCAGTTTGGGGGGAGGTACGCAGTATTTT.

In this sample, this clonotype turned up many times. The CDR3 protein is CASSQRTSGRAENIQYF. The CDR3 bases are TGTGCCAGCAGCCAACGGACTAGCGGGAGGGCCGAAAACATTCAGTACTTC. The chain links TRBV3-1 to TRBJ2-4; 15 bases align to TRBD2. This CDR3 contains 17 residues. Germline V gene lookup returns CDR1 LGHDT and CDR2 YNNKEL (reference sequence). The V segment lost 2 bases and the J segment 5 bases; nucleotides outside the gene matches: 4.

Only a few counts were recorded for this clonotype. The rearrangement uses TRBV11-1 and TRBJ2-5; a weak D match, TRBD2 (6 bases). The germline CDR1 and CDR2 sequences are SGHAT and FQDESV (reference sequence). Trimming cost V 8 bases and J 1 base, with 14 bases left between them. This CDR3 has 14 residues. The CDR3 protein is CASSEGSSQETQYF. CDR3 sequence (DNA): TGTGCCAGCTCGGAGGGTAGCAGCCAAGAGACCCAGTACTTC.

The sample holds a few counts of this clonotype. V is TRBV28 and J is TRBJ2-1; a possible D gene is TRBD2 (6 bases). Germline CDR1 and CDR2: MDHEN and SYDVKM. The V end was cut by 6 bases, the J end by 3 bases, with 9 bases between. This CDR3 spans 13 amino acids. The CDR3 DNA reads TGTGCCAGCAGAGTAGCGGACTACAATGAGCAGTTCTTC. Protein sequence: CASRVADYNEQFF.

The chain joins TRBV4-2 to TRBJ2-3; 13 nucleotides line up with TRBD2. Germline V gives CDR1 LGHNA, CDR2 YNFKEQ. With V trimmed by 0 bases and J by 0 bases, 0 bases remained unmatched. CDR3 length: 17 amino acids. This CDR3 reads CASSQELAGGSTDTQYF. In DNA form, the CDR3 reads TGTGCCAGCAGCCAAGAACTAGCGGGGGGGAGCACAGATACGCAGTATTTT.

This clonotype was observed many times. The V gene is TRBV6-6, the J gene TRBJ1-5; D ambiguous. CDR1 is MNHNY and CDR2 is SVGAGI in the germline V gene (reference sequence). The CDR3 contains 12 residues. The V end was cut by 6 bases, the J end by 8 bases, with 11 bases between. The DNA for the CDR3 is TGTGCCAGCAGCCACGGCCCTGAGCCCCAGCATTTT. This encodes CASSHGPEPQHF.

V and J are TRBV11-2 and TRBJ2-5; D uncertain. V dropped 0 bases and J dropped 2 bases, with 10 bases sitting between them. This CDR3 has 15 amino acids. The germline gives CDR1 SGHAT, CDR2 FQNNGV. The CDR3, as DNA: TGTGCCAGCAGCTTAGATCGGGCCCTACAAGAGACCCAGTACTTC. This sequence encodes CASSLDRALQETQYF.

This clonotype was observed at least ten times. The V gene is TRBV3-1, the J gene TRBJ2-3, with TRBD2 identical over 10 bases. The CDR3 is 20 residues long. The germline CDR1 and CDR2 sequences are LGHDT and YNNKEL (reference sequence). J gave up 2 bases and V 1 base, and 15 bases lay outside the gene matches. CDR3 coding DNA: TGTGCCAGCAGCCAAGCCCACCTACTAGCGGGGCCAACACTCACAGATACGCAGTATTTT. Protein product: CASSQAHLLAGPTLTDTQYF.

This chain uses TRBV7-3 with TRBJ2-1, with 11 bases that match TRBD2. The CDR3 loop spans 15 amino acids. V dropped 6 bases and J dropped 11; count of bases not matched to a gene: 12. Germline lookup yields CDR1 SGHTA and CDR2 FQGTGA. The CDR3 region is CASSPVGSGRAKQFF. CDR3 in DNA: TGTGCCAGCAGTCCGGTTGGTAGCGGGAGGGCTAAGCAGTTCTTC.

This rearrangement joins TRBV18 to TRBJ2-5; 10 positions match TRBD2. Germline values: CDR1 KGHSH, CDR2 LQKENI. V lost 2 bases to trimming and J lost 5 bases; unmatched junction nucleotides: 11. The CDR3 length is 17 residues. CDR3: CASSPSSGGASGETQYF. CDR3 DNA sequence: TGTGCCAGCTCACCATCCAGCGGGGGGGCGTCTGGCGAGACCCAGTACTTC.

Ten or more counts support this clonotype. CDR3 in amino acids: CASSLGDSRRGFTGELFF. CDR3 in DNA: TGTGCCAGCAGCTTAGGGGACTCCCGGCGGGGTTTCACCGGGGAGCTGTTTTTT. This chain links TRBV7-6 with TRBJ2-2; TRBD2 might be the D (6 bases). V lost 1 base to trimming and J lost 4 bases, with 19 bases between them. This CDR3 has 18 residues. Germline CDR1 SGHVS, CDR2 FNYEAQ.

This clonotype was seen a handful of times. The chain recombines TRBV28 with TRBJ2-1, with TRBD2 as a possible D gene (6 bases). V was clipped by 3 bases and J by 9 bases, with 15 bases between them. Germline lookup yields CDR1 MDHEN and CDR2 SYDVKM. This CDR3 has 14 amino acids. Here the CDR3 DNA reads TGTGCCAGCAGTTTTATGCGGGACCGGGGTGAGCAGTTCTTC. Residues: CASSFMRDRGEQFF.